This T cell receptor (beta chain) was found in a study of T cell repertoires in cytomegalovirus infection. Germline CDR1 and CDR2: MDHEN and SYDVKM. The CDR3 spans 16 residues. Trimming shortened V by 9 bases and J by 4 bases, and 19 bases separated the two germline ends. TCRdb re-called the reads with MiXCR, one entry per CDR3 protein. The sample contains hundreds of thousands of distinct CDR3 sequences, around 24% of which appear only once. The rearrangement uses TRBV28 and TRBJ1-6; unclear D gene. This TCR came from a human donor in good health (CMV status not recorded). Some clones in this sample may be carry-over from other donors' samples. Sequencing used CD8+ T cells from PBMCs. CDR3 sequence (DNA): TGTGCCAGTCAGCCCATCCGCAGAGGTTATAATTCACCCCTCCACTTT. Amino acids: CASQPIRRGYNSPLHF.